The 7 T cell receptor beta chains in this list originate from one sample, sequenced in a study of CD8+CD57+ T cells in acquired aplastic anemia. The study profiled TCR beta VDJ and CDR3 using genomic DNA as template. TCRdb fed the reads into MiXCR, producing one record per CDR3 protein. Seen here are about 220,000 distinct CDR3 sequences, roughly 35% observed once, and the top ten hold more than 0.95%. The sample comprised sorted CD4+, CD8+, or CD8+CD57+ T cells (not recorded which) from PBMCs. The receptor source for this set is a human donor in good health, serving as a control.

This clonotype was picked up many times. This chain uses TRBV25-1 with TRBJ2-2; 10 bases line up with TRBD2. The ends lost 4 bases at V and 8 bases at J; junction bases unmatched: 4. The CDR3 spans 14 residues. In germline, CDR1 is MGHDK, CDR2 SYGVNS. CDR3 residues: CASSASGRSGELFF. The CDR3 region has the DNA TGTGCCAGCAGTGCTAGCGGGAGATCAGGGGAGCTGTTTTTT.

This clonotype was counted between two and nine times. The chain employs TRBV7-8 and TRBJ2-3; D is possibly TRBD2 (5 bases). The germline CDR1 and CDR2 sequences are SGHVS and FQNEAQ. The CDR3 loop spans 17 amino acids. Deletions cut 2 bases from V and 1 base from J, with 16 bases between. The CDR3 spells CASSLLSFGVGTDTQYF. The DNA for the CDR3 is TGTGCCAGCAGCTTACTTTCTTTCGGGGTCGGCACAGATACGCAGTATTTT.

As concerns this clonotype: One base away lies a much larger clone, so this may be a sequencing read error. The V and J genes are TRBV4-2 and TRBJ2-7; TRBD2 matches 9 bases. This CDR3 is built from 15 residues. Germline lookup yields CDR1 LGHNA and CDR2 YNFKEQ. The CDR3 coding sequence is TGTGCCGGCAGCGTTGCTAGCGGGGTCGACTACGAGCAGTACTTC. Its translation: CAGSVASGVDYEQYF.

This clonotype was found a few times. This sequence joins TRBV5-1 and TRBJ2-1; perhaps TRBD1 as D (8 bases). This CDR3 comprises 15 residues. V lost 0 bases to trimming and J lost 10 bases, with 17 bases between them. Germline-derived CDR1 and CDR2 are SGHRS and YFSETQ. The CDR3 bases are TGCGCCAGCAGCTTGGATACAGGGGGGGGCTGGGAGCAGTTCTTC. Encoded protein: CASSLDTGGGWEQFF. The whole variable domain, remainder taken from reference TRBV5-1 and TRBJ2-1, is KAGVTQTPRYLIKTRGQQVTLSCSPISGHRSVSWYQQTPGQGLQFLFEYFSETQRNKGNFPGRFSGRQFSNSRSEMNVSTLELGDSALYLCASSLDTGGGWEQFFGPGTRLTVL.

The chain couples TRBV5-6 to TRBJ2-1; no clear D. The CDR3 length is 13 residues. Germline V gives CDR1 SGHDT, CDR2 YYEEEE. Trimming removed 7 bases at V and 6 bases at J, with 14 bases between. The CDR3 here is CASLRTNLNEQFF. Written as DNA, the CDR3 is TGTGCCAGCTTAAGGACGAATCTCAATGAGCAGTTCTTC.

As to this clonotype: The junction shows a germline mismatch at one end, possibly a read error. The J gene is TRBJ2-7, the V gene TRBV7-2; 11 bases fit TRBD2. This CDR3 is 15 amino acids long. The germline CDR1 and CDR2 sequences are SGHTA and FQGNSA. This chain's CDR3 is CASSFSGGASSEQYF. The DNA of the CDR3 is TGTGCCAGCAGCTTTAGCGGGGGGGCTTCCTCCGAGCAGTACTTC.

The rearrangement links TRBV5-4 to TRBJ2-7; no clear D gene. From germline, CDR1 is SGHNT and CDR2 YYREEE (reference sequence). The CDR3 runs 14 residues. V shed 0 bases and J shed 5 bases, with 12 bases lying between them. CDR3 DNA sequence: TGTGCCAGCAGCTTGGCCGCCGGGTATGACGAGCAGTACTTC. Translation gives CASSLAAGYDEQYF.